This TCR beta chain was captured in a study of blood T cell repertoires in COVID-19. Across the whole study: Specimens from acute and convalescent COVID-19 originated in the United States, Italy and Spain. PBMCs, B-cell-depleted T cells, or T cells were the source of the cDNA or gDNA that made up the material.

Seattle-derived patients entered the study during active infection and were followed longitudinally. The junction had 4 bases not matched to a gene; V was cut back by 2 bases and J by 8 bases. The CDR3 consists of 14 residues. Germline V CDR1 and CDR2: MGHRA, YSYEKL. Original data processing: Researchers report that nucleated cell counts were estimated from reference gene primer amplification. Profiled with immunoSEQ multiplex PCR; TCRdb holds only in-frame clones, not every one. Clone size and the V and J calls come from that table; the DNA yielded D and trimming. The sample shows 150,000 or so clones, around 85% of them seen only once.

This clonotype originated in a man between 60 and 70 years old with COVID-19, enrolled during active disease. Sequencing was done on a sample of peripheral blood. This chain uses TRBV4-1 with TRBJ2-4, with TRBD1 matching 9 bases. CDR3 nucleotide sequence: TGCGCCAGCAGCCAACCGACAGGGGGAGACATTCAGTACTTC. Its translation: CASSQPTGGDIQYF.